This TCR beta chain was profiled in a study of blood T cells in healthy people across ages (dated by TCRdb to between 2014 and 2016). In terms of the full investigation: In model experiments, template switching captured roughly one uniquely barcoded TCR beta cDNA molecule for every two T cells. To avoid experimental bias, donors of different ages were randomly spread across the sequencing lanes. The study measured age-related changes in TCR beta repertoire diversity using deep sequencing normalized with unique cDNA molecular identifiers. The study analyzed two additional independent replicas of 1 million unique cDNA reads from the same blood draw for two donors, one aged 18 to 30 and one aged 80 or older. The donors were split into four age groups: young (average around 15 years), middle-aged (about 40), aged (over 55) and long-lived (under 85). Beyond this particular receptor, the publication reports: As age increased, observed TCR beta diversity per million T cells dropped in a roughly linear way, and a significant reduction was already evident by age 40. Estimates of total diversity based on one million sequenced T cells were regarded as lower bounds and as underestimates. Bulk unsorted PBMC profiling prevented conclusive comparison of naive and antigen-experienced compartments. Compared with the aged group, the long-lived group had more naive CD4+ T cells, fewer expanded clones and increased TCR diversity, suggesting age selection. Observed TCR beta diversity correlated strongly with the percentage of naive T cells measured by flow cytometry. The CMV infection status of donors was not known, potentially confounding age-related changes in expanded clonotypes.

The roughly 39 donors, aged about 6 to 100 years, were systemically healthy Caucasian individuals from Russia. Each donor gave about 9.7 milliliters of peripheral blood, drawn into EDTA-treated Vacutainer tubes. Ficoll-Paque density-gradient centrifugation was used to isolate PBMCs, with at least 6 million per sample. Total RNA was extracted from PBMCs with Trizol reagent, with at least 5.5 micrograms obtained per sample. The percentages of naive CD45RAhigh/CD27high T cells were determined by flow cytometry on a PBMC aliquot from every donor. The library was produced with 5' RACE. The second PCR ran for roughly 6 to 11 cycles and used a J-beta primer mix along with a sample-barcoded 5' primer. A unique molecular identifier was introduced onto each TCR beta cDNA molecule by a template-switch 5' adaptor carrying 12 random nucleotides. Each sample yielded at least 2.5 million CDR3-containing paired-end reads. The Mint cDNA synthesis kit, primed by a TRBC-specific oligonucleotide, was used to synthesize first-strand cDNA from all RNA. Following uracil-DNA glycosylase treatment, all cDNA underwent a first 18-cycle PCR with the universal primers M1SS and BC2_uni_R. On the study's bioinformatics: Normalization of each sample was performed by random selection of 1 million high-quality reads, each carrying a distinct molecular identifier. Instead of being binned into consensus sequences, reads with shared molecular identifiers were discarded. MiTCR, with a Q25 quality threshold and the strictest error-elimination algorithm, was used for CDR3 identification, clonotype clustering and error correction. A nonparametric unseen species model with Euler transformation was used to estimate lower-bound total TCR beta diversity. TCRdb redid the processing of the public reads, applying fastp at Q25 and MiXCR, and retained in-frame beta chains. Each entry is one CDR3 protein sequence, shown with its most common DNA and genes. The V and J calls come from TCRdb's annotation, not from the publication. The sample table holds roughly 1.9 million distinct CDR3 sequences, of which 35% to 50% were seen once. 23% of the sample comes from the top ten.

The CDR3 starts with the cysteine, ends with the phenylalanine, and has 13 residues. Just CDR3 DNA is preserved here, 39 bases in frame from base 1. V sheds 3 bases and J sheds 11 bases, leaving 18 bases between their ends. Via the germline V gene, CDR1 is SGHRS and CDR2 YFSETQ. With respect to this clonotype: The antigen this receptor binds is unknown. No clone much larger than this one lies a single base away; base qualities are absent.

This receptor was identified in a human donor in good health. The sequencing input was blood. Recombination linked TRBV5-1 to TRBJ2-7; the D gene could be TRBD1 or TRBD2, each one agreeing over 5 bases. The bases are TGCGCCAGCAGCTGGGATACGGGGACGCCAAAGTACTTC. Translated, this is CASSWDTGTPKYF.